This TCR beta chain derives from a study of T cells in Graves' hyperthyroidism and ophthalmopathy. RNA transcripts gave rise to amplified TCR beta CDR3 regions. During a first-round RT-PCR of the TCR CDR3, the HTBI primer set was used. From the multiplex PCR reads, TCRdb called clonotypes with MiXCR, one entry per CDR3 protein. The repertoire holds approximately 480,000 distinct CDR3 sequences, with 20% as singletons. This clonotype appeared many times. Stable Graves' hyperthyroidism denoted no ophthalmopathy progression over 18 months. Germline loops: CDR1 MNHEY, CDR2 SMNVEV (reference sequence). V lost 5 bases to trimming and J lost 3 bases, with 17 bases between them. CDR3 length: 16 amino acids.

The clonotype was recovered from a man between 18 and 35 years old with Graves' hyperthyroidism. The sequencing input was blood. The chain carries TRBV27 and TRBJ1-5, with D unclear. CDR3: CASSTTPPGINQPQHF. DNA for the CDR3: TGTGCCAGCAGTACCACCCCCCCCGGAATCAATCAGCCCCAGCATTTT.